Following are 26 T cell receptor beta chains from one sample sequenced in a study of blood T cell repertoires in COVID-19. The data were produced by immunoSEQ multiplex PCR, yet TCRdb's version contains in-frame clones alone and is incomplete. The sample yields around 250,000 clones, around 80% seen once. The sample was PBMCs or T cells enriched from blood (not recorded which). These receptors were obtained from a man aged 35 to 55 who had recovered from COVID-19.

Only a few counts were recorded for this clone. The rearrangement joins TRBV18 to TRBJ2-7, with D possibly TRBD2 on 6 matching bases. CDR1 KGHSH and CDR2 LQKENI come from the germline V gene. Trimming removed 6 bases at V and 6 bases at J, with 12 bases between. The CDR3 extends over 12 amino acids. The CDR3 here is CASSLTSTEQYF. CDR3 DNA: TGTGCCAGCTCGCTCACTAGCACCGAGCAGTACTTC.

The genes are TRBV5-1 and TRBJ2-3; 7 bases fit TRBD1. The CDR3 has 14 residues. Trimming removed 4 bases from V and 4 bases from J; junction bases left unmatched: 6. CDR1 is SGHRS, CDR2 YFSETQ, per germline. CDR3 DNA sequence: TGCGCCAGCAGCCTGACAGGGATCGCAGATACGCAGTATTTT. Translation gives CASSLTGIADTQYF.

The chain uses TRBV28 and TRBJ1-3; D is undetermined. Trimming left V 8 bases short and J 0 bases short, with 14 bases between. The CDR3 consists of 15 residues. The V gene's germline CDR1 is MDHEN and CDR2 SYDVKM. CDR3 bases: TGTGCCAGCCTCATGATGGCGGGCTCTGGAAACACCATATATTTT. Protein sequence: CASLMMAGSGNTIYF.

The chain joins TRBV5-5 to TRBJ1-5; the D gene is possibly TRBD1 (5 bases). Looked up from germline, CDR1 is SGHKS and CDR2 is YYEKEE (reference sequence). V was shortened by 5 bases and J by 5 bases, with 14 bases between the two germline ends. The CDR3 consists of 14 residues. The DNA for the CDR3 is TGTGCCAGCAGGTCAGCTTTACAGGATCAGCCCCAGCATTTT. Amino acids: CASRSALQDQPQHF.

The chain couples TRBV11-2 to TRBJ2-1; TRBD1 is a possible D gene (5 bases). The CDR3 sequence is 15 residues long. Germline values: CDR1 SGHAT, CDR2 FQNNGV. The V end lost 5 bases, the J end lost 0 bases, and 11 bases lay between the germline ends. CDR3 protein: CASSPTERSYNEQFF. CDR3 sequence (DNA): TGTGCCAGCAGCCCGACAGAACGCTCCTACAATGAGCAGTTCTTC.

The rearrangement joins TRBV19 to TRBJ2-7, with 7 bases identical to TRBD1. The CDR3 contains 16 residues. The junction had 14 bases not matched to a gene; V was cut back by 5 bases and J by 4 bases. The germline CDR1 and CDR2 sequences are LNHDA and SQIVND (reference sequence). CDR3 nucleotides: TGTGCCAGTAGTGTTCAACCGGGACAGTCGTCGTACGAGCAGTACTTC. It translates to CASSVQPGQSSYEQYF.

The chain couples TRBV18 to TRBJ1-1; D is perhaps TRBD1 (6 bases). V lost 3 bases, J lost 1 base, and 12 bases lay in between. The CDR3 loop spans 15 amino acids. Germline CDR1 is KGHSH and CDR2 is LQKENI. The CDR3 DNA reads TGTGCCAGCTCACCGGATCAGGGGAGGAACACTGAAGCTTTCTTT. Translated, it gives CASSPDQGRNTEAFF.

The V and J genes are TRBV10-3 and TRBJ1-1; 10 bases are a match to TRBD1. The V gene's germline CDR1 is ENHRY and CDR2 SYGVKD. CDR3 length: 15 amino acids. The trim removed 3 bases at V and 10 bases at J, leaving 11 bases unmatched. CDR3 residues: CAISDPGTGERGAFF. The CDR3 DNA reads TGTGCCATCAGTGATCCCGGGACAGGGGAGAGGGGAGCTTTCTTT.

The rearrangement uses TRBV6-5 and TRBJ2-7; 10 bases match TRBD1. The germline CDR1 and CDR2 sequences are MNHEY and SVGAGI. The CDR3 sequence is 14 residues long. J gave up 2 bases and V 6 bases, and 4 bases lay outside the gene matches. The CDR3 DNA is TGTGCCAGCAGCAGACAGGGGGCTGCCTACGAGCAGTACTTC. Its protein is CASSRQGAAYEQYF.

In this sample, this clone turned up once. The chain combines TRBV10-3 with TRBJ2-1, with 13 bases that match TRBD2. J was trimmed by 10 bases and V by 10 bases; bases with no gene match: 10. There are 14 residues in the CDR3. The V gene's germline CDR1 is ENHRY and CDR2 SYGVKD. This CDR3 reads CATRTSGGGGEQFF. The CDR3, as DNA: TGTGCCACTCGGACTAGCGGGGGCGGAGGGGAGCAGTTCTTC.

The V and J genes are TRBV9 and TRBJ1-2, with unresolved D. The germline V and J ends were trimmed by 3 bases and 8 bases, with 14 bases remaining between them. CDR3 length: 13 amino acids. Per the germline V gene, CDR1 is SGDLS and CDR2 is YYNGEE. The CDR3 reads CASSGWTSGGYTF. The CDR3 DNA reads as TGTGCCAGCAGCGGTTGGACGTCGGGGGGCTACACCTTC.

The chain joins TRBV15 to TRBJ2-7; D might be TRBD2 (7 bases). The V gene's germline CDR1 is LNHNV and CDR2 YYDKDF (reference sequence). This CDR3 has 14 amino acids. V lost 5 bases to trimming and J lost 0 bases, with 11 bases between them. CDR3 nucleotide sequence: TGTGCCACCAGCGGGGGCGGGGGCTCCTACGAGCAGTACTTC. Amino acids: CATSGGGGSYEQYF.

This rearrangement joins TRBV7-9 to TRBJ1-6; TRBD1 agrees at 10 bases. CDR1 and CDR2 from the germline V gene are SEHNR and FQNEAQ (reference sequence). Losses at the gene ends were 4 bases for V and 10 bases for J; bases not matched to a gene: 16. CDR3 length equals 18 residues. The chain's CDR3 is CASSSRPHTTGGESPLHF. The CDR3 DNA reads TGTGCCAGCAGCTCCCGGCCCCACACGACAGGGGGCGAATCACCCCTCCACTTT.

The rearrangement links TRBV2 to TRBJ1-1; D is unresolved. The length of the CDR3 is 13 residues. V was pared by 4 bases and J by 3 bases, with 9 bases between. The V gene's germline CDR1 is SNHLY and CDR2 FYNNEI. This chain's CDR3 is CASSVNFYTEAFF. The CDR3 bases are TGTGCCAGCAGTGTTAACTTTTACACTGAAGCTTTCTTT.

V gene TRBV12-3 or TRBV12-4 combines with J gene TRBJ1-1, with D unresolved. The V end was cut by 5 bases, the J end by 1 base, with 8 bases between. The CDR3 covers 13 residues. The DNA of the CDR3 is TGTGCCAGCAGTGAACTCGGGAACACTGAAGCTTTCTTT. Its translation is CASSELGNTEAFF.

Here the CDR3 reads CASSRDRVNTEAFF. CDR3 sequence (DNA): TGTGCCAGCTCTCGTGACAGGGTGAACACTGAAGCTTTCTTT. This chain connects TRBV18 to TRBJ1-1; 7 positions agree with TRBD1. J was trimmed by 0 bases and V by 6 bases; bases with no gene match: 4. CDR1 KGHSH and CDR2 LQKENI come from the germline V gene. The CDR3 loop spans 14 amino acids.

The V gene is TRBV5-5, the J gene TRBJ1-1; D uncertain. The CDR3 length is 13 residues. CDR1 is SGHKS and CDR2 is YYEKEE in the germline V gene (reference sequence). With 1 base removed from V and 3 bases from J, the gap between germline ends came to 7 bases. This CDR3 is CASSLSAHTEAFF. CDR3 sequence (DNA): TGTGCCAGCAGCTTGAGTGCGCACACTGAAGCTTTCTTT.

This clone was seen a handful of times. The V gene is TRBV5-4, the J gene TRBJ1-1; 7 bases are shared with TRBD1. The CDR3 loop spans 16 amino acids. Germline CDR1 is SGHNT and CDR2 is YYREEE (reference sequence). V dropped 0 bases and J dropped 2; count of bases not matched to a gene: 7. CDR3 region: CASSLDPTGTNTEAFF. The CDR3 DNA follows: TGTGCCAGCAGCTTGGACCCGACAGGGACAAACACTGAAGCTTTCTTT.

Comment on this clone: Within the sample, other DNA sequences also encode this same CDR3. This chain links TRBV28 with TRBJ2-7, with 7 bases lining up with TRBD1. The CDR3 spans 13 residues. From germline, CDR1 is MDHEN and CDR2 SYDVKM. V lost 1 base, J lost 3 bases, and 0 bases stayed unmatched. The CDR3 DNA follows: TGTGCCAGCAGTTTATCAGGGGGCTACGAGCAGTACTTC. Translation: CASSLSGGYEQYF.

This sequence joins TRBV28 and TRBJ1-3, with a possible D match to TRBD1 (6 bases). Germline V gene data show CDR1 as MDHEN and CDR2 as SYDVKM. The CDR3 consists of 16 residues. V was shortened by 2 bases and J by 1 base, with 12 bases between the two germline ends. CDR3 in amino acids: CASSLPGQASGNTIYF. CDR3 coding DNA: TGTGCCAGCAGTTTACCGGGACAAGCTTCTGGAAACACCATATATTTT.

The genes are TRBV5-4 and TRBJ2-7; TRBD1 is a possible D gene (5 bases). There are 15 residues in the CDR3. Per the germline V gene, CDR1 is SGHNT and CDR2 is YYREEE (reference sequence). Deletions cut 1 base from V and 2 bases from J, with 13 bases between. The CDR3 bases are TGTGCCAGCAGCTTGTCGGCAGGACATACCTACGAGCAGTACTTC. Translation gives CASSLSAGHTYEQYF. Based on the CDR3 plus reference TRBV5-4 and TRBJ2-7, the full variable domain is ETGVTQSPTHLIKTRGQQVTLRCSSQSGHNTVSWYQQALGQGPQFIFQYYREEENGRGNFPPRFSGLQFPNYSSELNVNALELDDSALYLCASSLSAGHTYEQYFGPGTRLTVT.

This chain uses TRBV18 with TRBJ1-2; 8 bases match TRBD1. This CDR3 is built from 17 residues. Germline V gene lookup returns CDR1 KGHSH and CDR2 LQKENI. The J segment lost 6 bases and the V segment lost 5 bases, leaving 17 bases of the junction unmatched. The CDR3 here is CASSRRGQVPLEDGYTF. DNA of the CDR3: TGTGCCAGCTCAAGGAGGGGACAGGTGCCCTTGGAAGATGGCTACACCTTC.

The genes are TRBV19 and TRBJ2-1, with TRBD2 as a possible D gene (5 bases). CDR3 length: 12 residues. Germline CDR1 LNHDA, CDR2 SQIVND (reference sequence). The ends were cut back, 6 bases at V and 14 bases at J, with 17 bases in the middle. The chain's CDR3 is CASRGIGIGEFF. The CDR3 nucleotides are TGTGCCAGTAGGGGAATCGGGATTGGTGAGTTCTTC.

The chain has TRBV5-4 and TRBJ2-1; 8 nucleotides match TRBD2. CDR3 length equals 15 residues. The V gene end was trimmed by 0 bases and the J gene end by 6 bases; junction bases not matched to a gene: 5. CDR1 SGHNT and CDR2 YYREEE come from the germline V gene (reference sequence). CDR3 loop: CASSLAGGGRNEQFF. The CDR3 DNA reads TGTGCCAGCAGCTTGGCAGGCGGGGGGCGCAATGAGCAGTTCTTC.

The chain uses TRBV25-1 and TRBJ1-4; no reliable D call. CDR1 is MGHDK and CDR2 is SYGVNS in the germline V gene. The CDR3 consists of 13 residues. V was clipped by 3 bases and J by 7 bases, with 9 bases between them. CDR3 loop: CASSEPTLEKLFF. The DNA for the CDR3 is TGTGCCAGCAGTGAGCCTACCCTTGAAAAACTGTTTTTT.

The table lists this clone with a few counts. This sequence joins TRBV7-3 and TRBJ1-5, with 7 bases aligning to TRBD1. The CDR3 is made up of 14 amino acids. V gave up 3 bases and J gave up 1 base; unmatched junction bases: 0. Germline CDR1 reads SGHTA; CDR2 reads FQGTGA. The chain's CDR3 is CASSFRGSNQPQHF. CDR3 DNA: TGTGCCAGCAGCTTCAGGGGGAGCAATCAGCCCCAGCATTTT.